The sequence of this T cell receptor (beta chain) was determined in a study of T-cell memory formation after mild COVID-19. Broader study findings: Among CD4+ contracting clones, most were CM and EM, and CD8+ ones EMRA.

Deletions cut 3 bases from V and 3 bases from J, with 13 bases between. This CDR3 is 14 amino acids long. Per the germline V gene, CDR1 is SGHRS and CDR2 is YFSETQ. Only a few counts were recorded for this clonotype. Its antigen is not known. TCRdb itself ran the 5' RACE reads through MiXCR, one entry per CDR3 protein. The sample gives under 400,000 distinct CDR3 sequences, under 30% of which show up once; roughly 13% is in the top ten. The chain combines TRBV5-1 with TRBJ2-7, with D perhaps TRBD2 (5 bases). The specimen was PBMCs or a T cell subset sorted from them (not recorded which). The sequence derives from an adult woman who had mild COVID-19 (a few samples of this study predate the infection). Cell type and time point are not known. The CDR3 DNA sequence: TGCGCCAGCAGCTCGGTGGGAGATATCTACGAGCAGTACTTC. It yields the protein CASSSVGDIYEQYF.